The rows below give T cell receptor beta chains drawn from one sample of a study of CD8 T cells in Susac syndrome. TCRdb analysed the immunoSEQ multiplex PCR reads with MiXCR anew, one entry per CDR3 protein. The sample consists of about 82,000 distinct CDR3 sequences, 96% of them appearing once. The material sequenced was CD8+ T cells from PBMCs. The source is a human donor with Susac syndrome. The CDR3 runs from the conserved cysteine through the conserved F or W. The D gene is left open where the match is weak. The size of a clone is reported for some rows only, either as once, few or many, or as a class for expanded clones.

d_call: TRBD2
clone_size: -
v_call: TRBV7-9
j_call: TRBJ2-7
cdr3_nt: TGTGCCAGCAGCTCCTCGCGGGGGGCCTACTACGAGCAGTACTTC
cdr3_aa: CASSSSRGAYYEQYF

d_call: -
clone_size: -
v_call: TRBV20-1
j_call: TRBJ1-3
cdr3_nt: TGCAGTGCTAGAGGTTGGGATGGTGGAAACACCATATATTTT
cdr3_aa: CSARGWDGGNTIYF

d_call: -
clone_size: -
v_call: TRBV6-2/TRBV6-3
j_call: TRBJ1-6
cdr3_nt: TGTGCCAGCAGTGGGCGCACAGGGAACGATCGGTATAATTCACCCCTCCACTTT
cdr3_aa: CASSGRTGNDRYNSPLHF

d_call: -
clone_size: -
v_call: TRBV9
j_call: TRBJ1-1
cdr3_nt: TGTGCCAGCAGCGACCACGAAGGATCGAACACTGAAGCTTTCTTT
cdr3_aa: CASSDHEGSNTEAFF

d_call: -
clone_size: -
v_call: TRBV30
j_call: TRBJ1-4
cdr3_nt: TGTGCCTGGAGTGTACGGGGGGAAGATGAAAAACTGTTTTTT
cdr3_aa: CAWSVRGEDEKLFF

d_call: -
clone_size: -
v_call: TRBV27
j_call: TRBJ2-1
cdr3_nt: TGTGCCAGCAGTCCATCCGTTAGGGGGGCCTACAATGAGCAGTTCTTC
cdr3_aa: CASSPSVRGAYNEQFF

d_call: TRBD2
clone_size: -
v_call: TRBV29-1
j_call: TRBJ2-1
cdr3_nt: TGCAGCGGGACTAGCGGGTACAATGAGCAGTTCTTC
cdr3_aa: CSGTSGYNEQFF

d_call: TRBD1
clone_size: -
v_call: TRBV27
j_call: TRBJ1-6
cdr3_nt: TGTGCCAGCAGTCTAACGGACAGGGCGAGCTCCTATAATTCACCCCTCCACTTT
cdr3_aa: CASSLTDRASSYNSPLHF

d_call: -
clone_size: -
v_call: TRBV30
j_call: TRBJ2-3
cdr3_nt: TGTGCCTGGGCCCATGGGGATACGCAGTATTTT
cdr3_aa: CAWAHGDTQYF

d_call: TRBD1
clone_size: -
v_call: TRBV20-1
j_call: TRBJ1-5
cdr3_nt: TGCAGTGCTAGTTCCCCCCAGGGGGATAGCAATCAGCCCCAGCATTTT
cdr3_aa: CSASSPQGDSNQPQHF

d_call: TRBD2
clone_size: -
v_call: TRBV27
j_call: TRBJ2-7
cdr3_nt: TGTGCCAGCAGCGTTACGACAGCGGGAGAGCAGTACTTC
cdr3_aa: CASSVTTAGEQYF

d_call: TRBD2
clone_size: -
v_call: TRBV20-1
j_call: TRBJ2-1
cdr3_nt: TGCAGTGCTAGAGATTCGGCTAGCGGGTCCTACAATGAGCAGTTCTTC
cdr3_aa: CSARDSASGSYNEQFF

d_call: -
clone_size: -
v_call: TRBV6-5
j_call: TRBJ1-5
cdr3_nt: TGTGCCACCGGACCGGTTAGGGGCAATCAGCCCCAGCATTTT
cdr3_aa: CATGPVRGNQPQHF

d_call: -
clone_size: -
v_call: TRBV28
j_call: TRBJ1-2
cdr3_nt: TGTGCCAGCACCACGACTAACTATGGCTACACCTTC
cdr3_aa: CASTTTNYGYTF

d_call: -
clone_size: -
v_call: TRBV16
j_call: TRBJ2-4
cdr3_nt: TGTGCCAGCAACACGCTGGGCGGGGACGGCATTCAGTACTTC
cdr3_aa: CASNTLGGDGIQYF

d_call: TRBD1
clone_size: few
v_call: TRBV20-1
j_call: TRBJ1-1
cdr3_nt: TGCAGTGCCGGGGACAGGGGGAACACTGAAGCTTTCTTT
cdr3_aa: CSAGDRGNTEAFF

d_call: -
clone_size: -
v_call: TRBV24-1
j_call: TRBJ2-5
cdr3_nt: TGTGCCACCAGTGATTTCAACAGTCCAGAGACCCAGTACTTC
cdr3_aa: CATSDFNSPETQYF

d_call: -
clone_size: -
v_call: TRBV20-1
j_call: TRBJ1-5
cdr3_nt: TGCAGTGCTAGAGGTAGAAGGACAGACATCCCCGAGAGGAATCAGCCCCAGCATTTT
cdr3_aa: CSARGRRTDIPERNQPQHF

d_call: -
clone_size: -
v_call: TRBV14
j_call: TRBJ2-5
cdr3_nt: TGTGCCAGCAGCCAAGTAGACGAGGAGACCCAGTACTTC
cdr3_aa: CASSQVDEETQYF

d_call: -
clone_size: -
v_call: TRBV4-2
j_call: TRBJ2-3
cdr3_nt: TGTGCCAGCAGCCAAGCGATAAGTTGGGGGGGCACGCATACGCAGTATTTT
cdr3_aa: CASSQAISWGGTHTQYF

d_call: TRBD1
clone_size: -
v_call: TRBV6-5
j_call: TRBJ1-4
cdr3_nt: TGTGCCAGCAGTTCCTTTGGGACAGTAGGGAATAATGAAAAACTGTTTTTT
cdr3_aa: CASSSFGTVGNNEKLFF

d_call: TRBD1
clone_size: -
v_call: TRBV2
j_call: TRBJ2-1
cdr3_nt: TGTGCCAGCAGTGAAGCGCATGGGACAGGGCTAGACAAGCAGTTCTTC
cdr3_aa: CASSEAHGTGLDKQFF

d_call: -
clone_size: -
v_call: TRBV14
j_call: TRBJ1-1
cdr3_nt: TGTGCCAGCAGCCCTCGGAGGGCCCAGGCAAGCACTGAAGCTTTCTTT
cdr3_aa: CASSPRRAQASTEAFF

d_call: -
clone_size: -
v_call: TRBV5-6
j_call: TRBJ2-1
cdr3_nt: TGTGCCAGCAGCTGGAAGCGGGTTCTCTACAATGAGCAGTTCTTC
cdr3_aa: CASSWKRVLYNEQFF

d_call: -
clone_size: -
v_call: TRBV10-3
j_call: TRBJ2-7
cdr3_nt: TGTGCCATCAGTGAGTTGACAACAGGGTACGAGCAGTACTTC
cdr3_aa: CAISELTTGYEQYF

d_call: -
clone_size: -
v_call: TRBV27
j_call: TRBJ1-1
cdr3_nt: TGTGCCAGCAGTTTAGCGGGGTGGGGAGGGGCGGGCACTGAAGCTTTCTTT
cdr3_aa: CASSLAGWGGAGTEAFF

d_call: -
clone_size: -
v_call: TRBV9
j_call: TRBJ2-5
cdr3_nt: TGTGCCAGCAGCCACTATGCGGGGCAGGATGAGACCCAGTACTTC
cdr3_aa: CASSHYAGQDETQYF

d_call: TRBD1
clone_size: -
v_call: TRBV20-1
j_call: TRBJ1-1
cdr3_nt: TGCAGTGCGATCCTGGACAGGGGAGGCACTGAAGCTTTCTTT
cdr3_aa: CSAILDRGGTEAFF

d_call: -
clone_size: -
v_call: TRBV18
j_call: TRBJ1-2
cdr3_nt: TGTGCCAGCTCACCACCGTCCGCAGGGCCATATGGCTACACCTTC
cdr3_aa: CASSPPSAGPYGYTF

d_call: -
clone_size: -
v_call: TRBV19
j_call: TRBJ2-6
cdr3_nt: TGTGCCAGTACTAGCCAGGGGTTGGCGGGGGCCAACGTCCTGACTTTC
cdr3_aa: CASTSQGLAGANVLTF

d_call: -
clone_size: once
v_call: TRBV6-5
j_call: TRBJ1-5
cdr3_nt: TGTGCCAGCAGTTACAGGGTGGAGGAGCCCCAGCATTTT
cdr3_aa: CASSYRVEEPQHF

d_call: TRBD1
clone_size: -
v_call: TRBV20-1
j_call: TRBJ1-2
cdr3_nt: TGCAGTGCGGCGACAGGGGGCGCATCGGGCTACACCTTC
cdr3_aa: CSAATGGASGYTF

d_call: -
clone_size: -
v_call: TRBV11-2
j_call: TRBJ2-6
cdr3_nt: TGTGCCAGCAGCTACAACCCCCCCACTGGGGCCAACGTCCTGACTTTC
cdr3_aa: CASSYNPPTGANVLTF

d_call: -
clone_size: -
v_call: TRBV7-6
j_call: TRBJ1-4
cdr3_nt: TGTGCCAGCAGCTCCGTCTATAATGAAAAACTGTTTTTT
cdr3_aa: CASSSVYNEKLFF

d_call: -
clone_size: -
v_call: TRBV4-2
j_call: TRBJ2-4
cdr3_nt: TGTGCCAGCAGCCAAGGGGTAGGGGCAAAAAACATTCAGTACTTC
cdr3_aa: CASSQGVGAKNIQYF

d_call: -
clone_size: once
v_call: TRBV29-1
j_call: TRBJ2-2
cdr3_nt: TGCAGCGTTGAAAAGGCAGGCACGAACACCGGGGAGCTGTTTTTT
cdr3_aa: CSVEKAGTNTGELFF

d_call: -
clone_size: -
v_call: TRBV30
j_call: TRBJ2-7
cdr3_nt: TGTGCCTGGATGTATAGCTCCTACGAGCAGTACTTC
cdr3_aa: CAWMYSSYEQYF

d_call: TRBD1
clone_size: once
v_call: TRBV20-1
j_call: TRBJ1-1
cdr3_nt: TGCAGTTCACGACCCAGGGGGCCTGAAGCTTTCTTT
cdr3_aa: CSSRPRGPEAFF

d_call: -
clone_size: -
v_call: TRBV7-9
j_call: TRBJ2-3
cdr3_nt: TGTGCCAGCAGCTTAGGGCCGGCACTATCCACAGATACGCAGTATTTT
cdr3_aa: CASSLGPALSTDTQYF

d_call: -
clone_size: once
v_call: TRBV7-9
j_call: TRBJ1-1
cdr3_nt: TGTGCCAGCGTAGAGATGAACACTGAAGCTTTCTTT
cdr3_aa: CASVEMNTEAFF

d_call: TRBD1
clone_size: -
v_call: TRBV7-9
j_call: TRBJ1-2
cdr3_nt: TGTGCCAGCAGCTTATCCGGGACAGTCTATGGCTACACCTTC
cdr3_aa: CASSLSGTVYGYTF

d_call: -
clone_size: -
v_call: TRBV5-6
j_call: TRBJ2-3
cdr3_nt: TGTGCCAGCAGCTTGTCGTCAGATACGCAGTATTTT
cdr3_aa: CASSLSSDTQYF